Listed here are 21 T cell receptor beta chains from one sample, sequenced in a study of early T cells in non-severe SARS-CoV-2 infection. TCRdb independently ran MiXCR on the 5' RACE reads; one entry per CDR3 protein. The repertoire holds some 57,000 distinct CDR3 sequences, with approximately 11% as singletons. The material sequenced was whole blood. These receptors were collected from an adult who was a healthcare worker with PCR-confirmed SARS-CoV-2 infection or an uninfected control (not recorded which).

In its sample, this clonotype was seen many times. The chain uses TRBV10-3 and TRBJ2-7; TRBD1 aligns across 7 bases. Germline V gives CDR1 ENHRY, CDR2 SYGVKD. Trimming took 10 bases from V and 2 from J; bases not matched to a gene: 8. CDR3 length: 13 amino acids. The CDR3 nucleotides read TGTGCCACTCACAGGGACAGTGCCTACGAGCAGTACTTC. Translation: CATHRDSAYEQYF.

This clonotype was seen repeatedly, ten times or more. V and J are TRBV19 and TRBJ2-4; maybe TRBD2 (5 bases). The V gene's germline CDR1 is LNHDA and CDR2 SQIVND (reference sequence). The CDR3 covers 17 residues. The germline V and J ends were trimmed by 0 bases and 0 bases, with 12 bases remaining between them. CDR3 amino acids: CASSIDSGILAKNIQYF. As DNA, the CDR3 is TGTGCCAGTAGTATAGATTCCGGGATACTAGCCAAAAACATTCAGTACTTC.

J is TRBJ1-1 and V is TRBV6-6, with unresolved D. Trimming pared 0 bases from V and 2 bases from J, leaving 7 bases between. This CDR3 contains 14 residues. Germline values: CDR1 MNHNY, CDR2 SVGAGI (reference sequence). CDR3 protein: CASSYSNRNTEAFF. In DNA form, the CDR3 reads TGTGCCAGCAGTTACTCGAACAGAAACACTGAAGCTTTCTTT.

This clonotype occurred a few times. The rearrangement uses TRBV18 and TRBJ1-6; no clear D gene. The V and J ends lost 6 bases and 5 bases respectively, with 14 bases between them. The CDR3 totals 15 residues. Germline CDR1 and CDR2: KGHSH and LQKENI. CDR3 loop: CASSVGLDDNSPLHF. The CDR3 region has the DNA TGTGCCAGCTCGGTCGGTCTGGACGATAATTCACCCCTCCACTTT.

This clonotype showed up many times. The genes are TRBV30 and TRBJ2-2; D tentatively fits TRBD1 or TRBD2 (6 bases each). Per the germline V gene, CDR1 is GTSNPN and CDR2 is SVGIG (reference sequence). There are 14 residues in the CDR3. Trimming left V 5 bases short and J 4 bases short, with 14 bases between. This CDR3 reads CAWGQGTSTGELFF. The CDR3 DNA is TGTGCCTGGGGGCAGGGGACTTCCACCGGGGAGCTGTTTTTT.

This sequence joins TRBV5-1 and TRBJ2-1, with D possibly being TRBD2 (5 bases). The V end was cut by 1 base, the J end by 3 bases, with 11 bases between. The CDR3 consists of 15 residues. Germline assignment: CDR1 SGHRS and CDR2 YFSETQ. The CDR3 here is CASSLSSPRYNEQFF. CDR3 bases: TGCGCCAGCAGCTTGTCTAGCCCCCGCTACAATGAGCAGTTCTTC.

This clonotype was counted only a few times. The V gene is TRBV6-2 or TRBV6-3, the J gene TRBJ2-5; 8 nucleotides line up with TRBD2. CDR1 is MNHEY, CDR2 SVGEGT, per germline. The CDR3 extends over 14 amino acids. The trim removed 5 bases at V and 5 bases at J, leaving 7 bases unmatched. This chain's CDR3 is CASSVAGPGETQYF. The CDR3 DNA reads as TGTGCCAGCAGTGTAGCGGGGCCCGGGGAGACCCAGTACTTC.

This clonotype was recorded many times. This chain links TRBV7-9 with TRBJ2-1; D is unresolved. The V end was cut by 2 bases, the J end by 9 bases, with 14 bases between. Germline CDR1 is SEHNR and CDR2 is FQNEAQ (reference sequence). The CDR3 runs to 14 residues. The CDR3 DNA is TGTGCCAGCAGCTTAAATGGTCAGTCGAGTGAGCAGTTCTTC. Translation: CASSLNGQSSEQFF.

The CDR3 DNA follows: TGCAGTGCTAGAGATCGGAGGGGCGGTGAGCAGTACTTC. Its translation is CSARDRRGGEQYF. This chain joins TRBV20-1 and TRBJ2-7; D is perhaps TRBD2 (6 bases). V lost 0 bases and J 7 bases, leaving 13 bases between the germline ends. The CDR3 spans 13 residues. CDR1 DFQATT and CDR2 SNEGSKA come from the germline V gene (reference sequence).

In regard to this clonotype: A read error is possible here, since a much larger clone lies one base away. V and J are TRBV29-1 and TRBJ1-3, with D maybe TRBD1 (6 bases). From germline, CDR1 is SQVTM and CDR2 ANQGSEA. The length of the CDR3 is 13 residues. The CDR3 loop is CGGGGGSENTIYF. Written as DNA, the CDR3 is TGCGGGGGCGGCGGCGGTTCTGAAAACACCATATATTTT.

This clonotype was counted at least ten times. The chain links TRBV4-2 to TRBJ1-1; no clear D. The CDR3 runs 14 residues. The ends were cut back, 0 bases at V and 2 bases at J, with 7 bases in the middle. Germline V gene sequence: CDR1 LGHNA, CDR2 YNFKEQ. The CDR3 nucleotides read TGTGCCAGCAGCCAAGATCCAGTAAACACTGAAGCTTTCTTT. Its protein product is CASSQDPVNTEAFF.

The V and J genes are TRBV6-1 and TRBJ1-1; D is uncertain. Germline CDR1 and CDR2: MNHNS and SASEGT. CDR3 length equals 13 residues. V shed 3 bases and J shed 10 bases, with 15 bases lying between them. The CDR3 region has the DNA TGTGCCAGCAGTGAGATAACCTTGTGGGGAGCTTTCTTT. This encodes CASSEITLWGAFF.

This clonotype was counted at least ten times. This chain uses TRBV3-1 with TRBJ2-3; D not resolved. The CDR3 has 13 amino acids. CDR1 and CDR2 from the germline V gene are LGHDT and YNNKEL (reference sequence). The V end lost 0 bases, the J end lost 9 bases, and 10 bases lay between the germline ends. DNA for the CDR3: TGTGCCAGCAGCCAAGACGGTGGTCAAACGCAGTATTTT. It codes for CASSQDGGQTQYF.

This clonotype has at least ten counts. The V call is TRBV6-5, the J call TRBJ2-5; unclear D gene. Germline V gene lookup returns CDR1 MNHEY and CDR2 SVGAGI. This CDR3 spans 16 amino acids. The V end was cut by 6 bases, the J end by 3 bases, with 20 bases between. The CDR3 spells CASSSATIRREETQYF. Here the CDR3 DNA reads TGTGCCAGCAGCTCTGCGACGATTAGAAGGGAAGAGACCCAGTACTTC.

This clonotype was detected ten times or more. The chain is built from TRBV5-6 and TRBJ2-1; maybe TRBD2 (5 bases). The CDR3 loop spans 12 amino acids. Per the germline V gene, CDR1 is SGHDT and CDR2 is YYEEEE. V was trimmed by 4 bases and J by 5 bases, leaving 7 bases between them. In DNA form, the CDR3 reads TGTGCCAGCAGCCTGGGAGACAATGAGCAGTTCTTC. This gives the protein CASSLGDNEQFF.

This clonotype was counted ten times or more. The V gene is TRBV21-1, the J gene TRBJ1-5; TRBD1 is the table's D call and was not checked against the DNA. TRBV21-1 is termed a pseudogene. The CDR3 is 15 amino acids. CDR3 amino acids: CASIHGGARNQPQHF. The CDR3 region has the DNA TGTGCCAGCATCCATGGGGGGGCGCGCAATCAGCCCCAGCATTTT.

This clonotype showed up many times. This chain's CDR3 is CASSESWVVGEQYF. CDR3 sequence (DNA): TGTGCCAGCAGTGAATCGTGGGTAGTAGGCGAGCAGTACTTC. The rearrangement joins TRBV6-1 to TRBJ2-7; D remains ambiguous. Germline-derived CDR1 and CDR2 are MNHNS and SASEGT. V was clipped by 2 bases and J by 6 bases, with 14 bases between them. The CDR3 sequence is 14 residues long.

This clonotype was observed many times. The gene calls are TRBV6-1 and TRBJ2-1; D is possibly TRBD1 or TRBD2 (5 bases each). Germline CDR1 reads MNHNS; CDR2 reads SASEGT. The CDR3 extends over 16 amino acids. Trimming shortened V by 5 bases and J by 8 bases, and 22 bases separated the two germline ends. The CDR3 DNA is TGTGCCAGCAGTCAGACGGGGACCGGGGTACGGGATGAGCAGTTCTTC. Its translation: CASSQTGTGVRDEQFF.

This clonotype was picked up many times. Written as DNA, the CDR3 is TGCGCCAGCAGCCAAGCCCATGGGCCGTTCTATGGCTACACCTTC. It encodes CASSQAHGPFYGYTF. This chain connects TRBV4-1 to TRBJ1-2, with D uncertain. The CDR3 is 15 residues long. The V end lost 1 base, the J end lost 4 bases, and 13 bases lay between the germline ends. CDR1 is MGHRA, CDR2 YSYEKL, per germline.

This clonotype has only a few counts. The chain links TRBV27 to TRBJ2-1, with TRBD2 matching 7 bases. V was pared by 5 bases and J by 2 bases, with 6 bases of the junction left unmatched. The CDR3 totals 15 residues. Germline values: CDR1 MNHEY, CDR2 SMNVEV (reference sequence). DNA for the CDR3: TGTGCCAGCAGTCCCGGGAGGTATACCTACAATGAGCAGTTCTTC. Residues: CASSPGRYTYNEQFF.

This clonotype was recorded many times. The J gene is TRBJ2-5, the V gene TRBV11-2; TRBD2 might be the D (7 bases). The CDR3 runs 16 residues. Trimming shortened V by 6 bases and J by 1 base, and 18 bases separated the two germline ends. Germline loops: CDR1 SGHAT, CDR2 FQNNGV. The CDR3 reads CASSLRGATSQETQYF. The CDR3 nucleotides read TGTGCCAGCAGTCTCCGGGGGGCTACCTCCCAAGAGACCCAGTACTTC.